Shown below are 31 T cell receptor beta chains from a single sample sequenced in a study of OX40 agonist ivuxolimab in advanced cancers. Some clones are missing from TCRdb's copy, which holds only in-frame ones; the method was immunoSEQ multiplex PCR. The repertoire holds about 95,000 clones, with roughly nine tenths as singletons. This material consisted of CD4+ or CD8+ T cells sorted from blood, taken in a trial of the OX40 agonist ivuxolimab. These receptors originate from an adult with an advanced solid tumor such as melanoma, head and neck, liver or kidney cancer.

This chain uses TRBV7-8 with TRBJ1-3; D gene uncertain. The CDR3 consists of 14 residues. Germline CDR1 is SGHVS and CDR2 is FQNEAQ. V lost 4 bases and J 0 bases, leaving 7 bases between the germline ends. CDR3 sequence: CASSSLDSGNTIYF. In DNA form, the CDR3 reads TGTGCCAGCAGCTCCCTCGACTCTGGAAACACCATATATTTT.

The chain combines TRBV18 with TRBJ2-2; D gene ambiguous. This CDR3 is 14 amino acids long. V was shortened by 6 bases and J by 0 bases, with 8 bases between the two germline ends. The V gene's germline CDR1 is KGHSH and CDR2 LQKENI. The CDR3 region is CASSNLANTGELFF. CDR3 sequence (DNA): TGTGCCAGCTCCAACCTCGCGAACACCGGGGAGCTGTTTTTT.

The chain employs TRBV20-1 and TRBJ2-7; D remains ambiguous. The V end lost 0 bases, the J end lost 6 bases, and 6 bases lay between the germline ends. Germline V gene lookup returns CDR1 DFQATT and CDR2 SNEGSKA (reference sequence). This CDR3 is 11 amino acids long. The CDR3 DNA reads TGCAGTGCTAGAGATGTCCCCGAGCAGTACTTC. Protein product: CSARDVPEQYF.

The chain carries TRBV7-8 and TRBJ2-6; TRBD1 aligns across 10 bases. The V gene end was trimmed by 1 base and the J gene end by 1 base; junction bases not matched to a gene: 16. CDR1 is SGHVS, CDR2 FQNEAQ, per germline. The CDR3 is 22 amino acids. CDR3 bases: TGTGCCAGCAGCTTAGAAGGGGTTCGTCCGGGACAGGGGAAATCTGGGGCCAACGTCCTGACTTTC. Translation: CASSLEGVRPGQGKSGANVLTF.

J is TRBJ2-7 and V is TRBV9; 11 bases align to TRBD2. V lost 3 bases, J lost 2 bases, and 7 bases stayed unmatched. This CDR3 has 16 amino acids. Germline values: CDR1 SGDLS, CDR2 YYNGEE. The CDR3 nucleotides read TGTGCCAGCAGCGCGGGAGGGACTAGCGGCACCTACGAGCAGTACTTC. Its translation: CASSAGGTSGTYEQYF.

The rearrangement joins TRBV10-3 to TRBJ1-1, with 8 nucleotides matching TRBD1. This CDR3 has 13 residues. From germline, CDR1 is ENHRY and CDR2 SYGVKD. V was pared by 6 bases and J by 6 bases, with 6 bases of the junction left unmatched. The DNA for the CDR3 is TGTGCCATCAGACTGGACAGGGAGTCTGAAGCTTTCTTT. Amino acids: CAIRLDRESEAFF.

The chain employs TRBV19 and TRBJ1-2; D might be TRBD1 (5 bases). The CDR3 totals 16 residues. Germline CDR1 LNHDA, CDR2 SQIVND (reference sequence). V was clipped by 3 bases and J by 2 bases, with 16 bases between them. Here the CDR3 DNA reads TGTGCCAGTAGTATGTCTGGGGGTATGGGGAACTATGGCTACACCTTC. It specifies CASSMSGGMGNYGYTF. The variable domain in full, completed from reference TRBV19 and TRBJ1-2, reads DGGITQSPKYLFRKEGQNVTLSCEQNLNHDAMYWYRQDPGQGLRLIYYSQIVNDFQKGDIAEGYSVSREKKESFPLTVTSAQKNPTAFYLCASSMSGGMGNYGYTFGSGTRLTVV.

The chain recombines TRBV7-9 with TRBJ2-1, with TRBD1 matching over 8 bases. The CDR3 has 13 amino acids. The ends lost 8 bases at V and 9 bases at J; junction bases unmatched: 9. Germline lookup yields CDR1 SEHNR and CDR2 FQNEAQ (reference sequence). CDR3 residues: CASRDRTETEQFF. The DNA of the CDR3 is TGTGCCAGCCGGGACAGGACTGAAACTGAGCAGTTCTTC.

Here the CDR3 reads CASSESGTGGYEQYF. The CDR3 nucleotides are TGTGCCAGCAGCGAGTCCGGGACAGGGGGGTACGAGCAGTACTTC. The rearrangement uses TRBV7-2 and TRBJ2-7; 11 bases are shared with TRBD1. Germline CDR1 reads SGHTA; CDR2 reads FQGNSA. The CDR3 contains 15 residues. V lost 5 bases to trimming and J lost 4 bases; unmatched junction nucleotides: 7.

The chain combines TRBV7-8 with TRBJ2-2; 12 nucleotides agree with TRBD2. J gave up 7 bases and V 3 bases, and 12 bases lay outside the gene matches. This CDR3 region has 18 residues. CDR1 is SGHVS, CDR2 FQNEAQ, per germline. DNA for the CDR3: TGTGCCAGCAGCTTGCTAGCGGGAGGGCCGAGGGTTGGCGGGGAGCTGTTTTTT. This sequence encodes CASSLLAGGPRVGGELFF.

The V and J genes are TRBV16 and TRBJ1-5; weak D call: TRBD1 (5 bases). The CDR3 spans 16 residues. Germline CDR1 and CDR2: KGHSY and FQNENV. V shed 4 bases and J shed 1 base, with 14 bases lying between them. The CDR3 nucleotides read TGTGCCAGCAGCCCCGCCGGGGGGAAGAGCAATCAGCCCCAGCATTTT. Amino acids: CASSPAGGKSNQPQHF.

The chain employs TRBV19 and TRBJ1-2, with unresolved D. CDR1 and CDR2 from the germline V gene are LNHDA and SQIVND (reference sequence). CDR3 length: 12 residues. V lost 5 bases, J lost 4 bases, and 8 bases lay in between. The CDR3 DNA reads as TGTGCCAGTAGTTCGGACTTCTATGGCTACACCTTC. It specifies CASSSDFYGYTF.

This clone was observed a single time. The CDR3 here is CASSSATLLSGNTIYF. The CDR3 DNA reads TGTGCCAGCAGTTCCGCGACCCTCCTCTCTGGAAACACCATATATTTT. The chain is built from TRBV28 and TRBJ1-3, with D unclear. From germline, CDR1 is MDHEN and CDR2 SYDVKM. This CDR3 has 16 residues. V was shortened by 4 bases and J by 0 bases, with 13 bases between the two germline ends.

The chain couples TRBV5-1 to TRBJ2-7; 7 bases match TRBD2. This CDR3 spans 15 amino acids. Germline lookup yields CDR1 SGHRS and CDR2 YFSETQ. Trimming removed 1 base from V and 2 bases from J; junction bases left unmatched: 6. The CDR3 is CASSLTRGDAYEQYF. CDR3 nucleotides: TGCGCCAGCAGCTTGACCCGGGGGGATGCCTACGAGCAGTACTTC.

The chain carries TRBV6-1 and TRBJ1-3; D remains ambiguous. V lost 7 bases and J 0 bases, leaving 1 base between the germline ends. The CDR3 sequence is 11 residues long. Germline-derived CDR1 and CDR2 are MNHNS and SASEGT. The CDR3 loop is CASTSGNTIYF. For the CDR3, the DNA is TGTGCCAGCACCTCTGGAAACACCATATATTTT.

The chain recombines TRBV30 with TRBJ2-7, with D hard to call. This CDR3 spans 14 amino acids. Per germline, CDR1 GTSNPN and CDR2 SVGIG (reference sequence). V gave up 2 bases and J gave up 3 bases, with 14 bases separating them. The CDR3 DNA sequence: TGTGCCTGGAGTCCCAGACTGCAGAGCTACGAGCAGTACTTC. The encoded protein is CAWSPRLQSYEQYF.

CDR3 sequence: CASSTGTGGGTEAFF. The DNA for the CDR3 is TGTGCCAGTAGTACCGGTACAGGGGGCGGGACTGAAGCTTTCTTT. This chain joins TRBV19 and TRBJ1-1; 9 positions agree with TRBD1. Germline CDR1 reads LNHDA; CDR2 reads SQIVND (reference sequence). J was trimmed by 5 bases and V by 4 bases; bases with no gene match: 8. CDR3 length: 15 amino acids.

The chain has TRBV28 and TRBJ1-1; D not resolved. Trimming removed 10 bases from V and 3 bases from J, with 9 bases in between. CDR3 length equals 11 residues. The germline CDR1 and CDR2 sequences are MDHEN and SYDVKM. As DNA, the CDR3 is TGTGCCACCTCAATGTACACTGAAGCTTTCTTT. This gives the protein CATSMYTEAFF. Based on the CDR3 plus reference TRBV28 and TRBJ1-1, the full variable domain is DVKVTQSSRYLVKRTGEKVFLECVQDMDHENMFWYRQDPGLGLRLIYFSYDVKMKEKGDIPEGYSVSREKKERFSLILESASTNQTSMYLCATSMYTEAFFGQGTRLTVV.

This clone was counted once. V gene TRBV5-1 combines with J gene TRBJ2-7; 7 bases are a match to TRBD2. Germline CDR1 reads SGHRS; CDR2 reads YFSETQ. The CDR3 contains 15 residues. Trimming at V came to 3 bases and at J to 2 bases, leaving 8 bases not matched to a gene. The CDR3 sequence: CASSYSGRGPYEQYF. As DNA, the CDR3 is TGCGCCAGCAGCTATTCAGGGAGGGGCCCCTACGAGCAGTACTTC.

This chain uses TRBV19 with TRBJ2-3; D remains unclear. Trimming cost V 5 bases and J 2 bases, with 11 bases left between them. CDR3 length: 14 residues. Germline-derived CDR1 and CDR2 are LNHDA and SQIVND (reference sequence). The CDR3 sequence is CASSLARHTDTQYF. CDR3 coding DNA: TGTGCCAGTAGTTTGGCCAGACACACAGATACGCAGTATTTT.

The chain is built from TRBV5-1 and TRBJ2-7; maybe TRBD1 (5 bases). Trimming took off 1 base at V and 5 bases at J, with 16 bases between the two ends. Per the germline V gene, CDR1 is SGHRS and CDR2 is YFSETQ. The CDR3 covers 15 residues. CDR3 bases: TGCGCCAGCAGCTTGCTTTCCCAGGGTCCCCACGAGCAGTACTTC. This codes for CASSLLSQGPHEQYF.

In its sample, this clone was seen once. The V gene is TRBV7-8, the J gene TRBJ2-3; 10 nucleotides align to TRBD2. The V segment lost 5 bases and the J segment 4 bases; nucleotides outside the gene matches: 9. Germline V gene sequence: CDR1 SGHVS, CDR2 FQNEAQ. This CDR3 region has 16 residues. The CDR3, as DNA: TGTGCCAGCAGCCCCTCAATAGCGGGAGGCCCAGATACGCAGTATTTT. Its protein is CASSPSIAGGPDTQYF. Complete variable domain (other parts from reference TRBV7-8 and TRBJ2-3): GAGVSQSPRYKVAKRGQDVALRCDPISGHVSLFWYQQALGQGPEFLTYFQNEAQLDKSGLPSDRFFAERPEGSVSTLKIQRTQQEDSAVYLCASSPSIAGGPDTQYFGPGTRLTVL.

The gene calls are TRBV28 and TRBJ1-4; 7 bases are shared with TRBD1. Per the germline V gene, CDR1 is MDHEN and CDR2 is SYDVKM. J lost 9 bases, V lost 3 bases, and 10 bases had no gene match. This CDR3 comprises 15 residues. This CDR3 is CASSLVPGQEKKLFF. DNA of the CDR3: TGTGCCAGCAGTTTGGTACCTGGACAGGAGAAAAAACTGTTTTTT.

This clone was observed a single time. V is TRBV6-1 and J is TRBJ2-2; D may be TRBD2 (5 bases). The CDR3 sequence is 14 residues long. The germline CDR1 and CDR2 sequences are MNHNS and SASEGT. With 6 bases removed from V and 9 bases from J, the gap between germline ends came to 17 bases. The CDR3: CASRWRSGDWELFF. CDR3 sequence (DNA): TGTGCCAGCAGGTGGAGGAGCGGAGATTGGGAGCTGTTTTTT.

The J gene is TRBJ2-2, the V gene TRBV2, with D uncertain. Germline assignment: CDR1 SNHLY and CDR2 FYNNEI. The CDR3 extends over 16 amino acids. The V end was cut by 0 bases, the J end by 5 bases, with 13 bases between. Here the CDR3 reads CASSEAAFMGTGELFF. CDR3 sequence (DNA): TGTGCCAGCAGTGAAGCGGCCTTCATGGGGACCGGGGAGCTGTTTTTT.

V gene TRBV11-2 combines with J gene TRBJ1-3, with D unclear. V gave up 2 bases and J gave up 0 bases, with 14 bases separating them. Germline lookup yields CDR1 SGHAT and CDR2 FQNNGV. The CDR3 is made up of 17 amino acids. In DNA form, the CDR3 reads TGTGCCAGCAGCTTATCGGGCAGCGGAGTCTCTGGAAACACCATATATTTT. Encoded protein: CASSLSGSGVSGNTIYF.

Judged by abundance, this clone is medium-sized. The chain employs TRBV7-6 and TRBJ1-2, with TRBD1 matching over 12 bases. The V gene's germline CDR1 is SGHVS and CDR2 FNYEAQ. Trimming removed 4 bases from V and 5 bases from J; junction bases left unmatched: 5. The CDR3 is 15 residues long. CDR3 protein: CASSSGTGGSYGYTF. CDR3 bases: TGTGCCAGCAGCTCAGGGACAGGGGGCTCTTATGGCTACACCTTC.

This clone was recorded a few times. The V and J genes are TRBV27 and TRBJ2-1, with TRBD2 matching 8 bases. The CDR3 consists of 15 residues. Losses at the gene ends were 3 bases for V and 7 bases for J; bases not matched to a gene: 8. Germline V gives CDR1 MNHEY, CDR2 SMNVEV (reference sequence). CDR3 bases: TGTGCCAGCAGTTTTGGGACTAGTAGTTCGAATGAGCAGTTCTTC. This gives the protein CASSFGTSSSNEQFF.

CDR3 in amino acids: CASSFVFSTDTQYF. The CDR3 bases are TGTGCCAGTAGCTTTGTTTTTAGCACAGATACGCAGTATTTT. The genes are TRBV19 and TRBJ2-3; no firm D call. The germline V gene has CDR1 LNHDA and CDR2 SQIVND (reference sequence). Trimming took off 6 bases at V and 0 bases at J, with 10 bases between the two ends. This CDR3 is 14 amino acids long.

The rearrangement uses TRBV7-3 and TRBJ2-1; a possible D gene is TRBD2 (6 bases). This CDR3 spans 14 amino acids. Germline V gene sequence: CDR1 SGHTA, CDR2 FQGTGA. Trimming left V 4 bases short and J 7 bases short, with 14 bases between. CDR3 nucleotide sequence: TGTGCCAGCAGCTCCCCTAGGGAGGCTAATGAGCAGTTCTTC. It translates to CASSSPREANEQFF.

The chain employs TRBV7-2 and TRBJ2-7, with D possibly matching TRBD2 (5 bases). The CDR3 consists of 14 residues. Trimming took 0 bases from V and 7 from J, leaving 13 bases between them. Germline V CDR1 and CDR2: SGHTA, FQGNSA. The CDR3 here is CASSLASASQEQYF. The DNA for the CDR3 is TGTGCCAGCAGCTTAGCTAGCGCCTCCCAAGAGCAGTACTTC.